This T cell receptor beta chain originates from a study of CD8 T cells in Susac syndrome. Broader study findings: The number of individuals included in the study's TCR sequencing and HLA analysis was acknowledged as relatively small.

As regards this clonotype: The target antigen is unknown.

TEMRA cells were FACS-enriched, with CD8+ and CD4+ T cells isolated negatively. Reverse transcription of about 0.45 to 1 ug RNA was carried out with random hexamers. Coverage of TCR beta CDR3 amplification by immunoSEQ multiplex PCR extended to 54 Vbeta and 13 Jbeta. TCRdb reprocessed the immunoSEQ multiplex PCR reads with MiXCR, giving one entry per CDR3 protein. The sample has roughly 160,000 distinct CDR3 sequences, around 94% seen once. The CDR3 contains 16 residues. Per germline, CDR1 PRHDT and CDR2 FYEKMQ (reference sequence). With 6 bases clipped from V and 1 base from J, the junction kept 12 bases outside the gene matches.

V and J are TRBV13 and TRBJ2-7; 7 bases are a match to TRBD2. The receptor was derived from a human donor in good health. The sequencing input was CD4+ T cells from PBMCs. CDR3 loop: CASSPQGGTSSYEQYF. The CDR3, as DNA: TGTGCCAGCAGTCCTCAGGGAGGGACGTCATCCTACGAGCAGTACTTC.